This T cell receptor beta chain was profiled in a study of identical twins. Via MiXCR, TCRdb re-called the 5' RACE reads, giving one row per CDR3 protein. The data show 650,000 to 800,000 distinct CDR3 sequences, with over 8.5% seen just once and roughly 0.97% held by the top ten. In this sample, this clonotype turned up a few times. The same sample was also used in a study of yellow fever vaccine responses in identical twins. That report adds: Twin vaccine T cell responses reportedly seemed partly convergent, partly personalized.

Sequencing was done on a sample of PBMCs. The clonotype originates from a woman younger than 30 in good health.

The CDR3 sequence is CASSFGSTGSTEAFF. The CDR3, as DNA: TGTGCCAGCAGCTTCGGATCAACCGGGAGCACTGAAGCTTTCTTT. The chain is built from TRBV11-3 and TRBJ1-1; D remains unclear. The CDR3 contains 15 residues. Germline V gene data show CDR1 as SGHNT and CDR2 as YENEEA. Deletions cut 3 bases from V and 4 bases from J, with 15 bases between.